This TCR beta chain was found in a study of T cell changes during pregnancy in multiple sclerosis (dated by TCRdb to the late 2010s). At the level of the whole study: The study looked at changes in the T cell repertoire across pregnancy in women with multiple sclerosis.

Inclusive of the bounding cysteine and phenylalanine, the CDR3 is 15 residues long. Solely the CDR3 DNA is kept, with 45 bases framed from the first base. V and J are trimmed by 5 bases and 2 bases, and the gene matches miss 9 bases of the junction. The CDR1 and CDR2 encoded by the germline V gene (reference sequence) are LNHDA and SQIVND. Details on this clone: Its antigen is not yet known. No base quality values were provided; no much bigger clone lies one nucleotide off.

Receptors were amplified or captured by the immunoSEQ multiplex PCR assay. TCRdb's version of the immuneACCESS table is confined to in-frame rearrangements and falls short of the full clone set. An unresolved V gene accounts for under half of the shortfall where checked; the remainder is of unknown origin. Within this sample are about 110,000 clones, with about 89% of them counted one time only. 1.5% to 2% of the sample rests with the top ten. The sequence joins TRBV19 to TRBJ2-7; 7 nucleotides in the junction match TRBD2. This specimen consisted of peripheral blood, obtained before pregnancy. The clonotype comes from a female donor with multiple sclerosis, enrolled in a pregnancy study. The CDR3 reads CASSPKRGSTYEQYF. The sequence in DNA is TGTGCCAGTAGTCCAAAGCGGGGTAGCACCTACGAGCAGTACTTC.